The rows below give T cell receptor beta chains drawn from one sample of a study of CD8+ T cells in alopecia areata. Sequenced by immunoSEQ multiplex PCR; TCRdb stores in-frame clones only, minus some. This sample has 150,000 to 200,000 clones, with just over 65% found just once. Sequenced material: CD4+ T cells sorted from blood, taken at week 4, from a patient treated with tofacitinib. Receptor source: a human donor with alopecia areata. CDR3s include the opening cysteine and the closing phenylalanine or tryptophan. D genes are given only for firm matches. Only some rows state a clone size, as once, few, many or a class for expanded clones.

D	V	size	J	DNA	CDR3
-	TRBV9	-	TRBJ1-3	TGTGCCAGCAGCGTAGGAGGGGCGCGAAGAAACACCATATATTTT	CASSVGGARRNTIYF
TRBD1	TRBV10-3	few	TRBJ2-3	TGTGCCATCACCCGGGACAGGTTCACAGATACGCAGTATTTT	CAITRDRFTDTQYF
-	TRBV2	-	TRBJ2-5	TGTGCCAGCAGTCGAGAGACCCAGTACTTC	CASSRETQYF
-	TRBV9	few	TRBJ1-2	TGTGCCAGCAGCGTAGATCAGGGACACTATGGCTACACCTTC	CASSVDQGHYGYTF
TRBD2	TRBV2	-	TRBJ2-5	TGTGCCAGCAGCGCTAGCGGGGAGACCCAGTACTTC	CASSASGETQYF
-	TRBV29-1	-	TRBJ1-5	TGCAGCGTTGAAACGGGGCGCGATCAGCCCCAGCATTTT	CSVETGRDQPQHF
-	TRBV29-1	-	TRBJ2-7	TGCAGCGTGTGGGGCGGATCCTACGAGCAGTACTTC	CSVWGGSYEQYF
-	TRBV30	-	TRBJ1-2	TGTGCCTGGAGTGTACTTTCGGTTTCCGGGGCCCACACCTTC	CAWSVLSVSGAHTF
-	TRBV25-1	few	TRBJ2-3	TGTGCCAGCAGTGACCTACCGGGGCGCACAGATACGCAGTATTTT	CASSDLPGRTDTQYF
-	TRBV29-1	-	TRBJ2-2	TGCATCACCCAGGGTTGGGCCGGGGAGCTGTTTTTT	CITQGWAGELFF
-	TRBV7-9	many	TRBJ1-4	TGTGCCAGCAGCCCCCAGGCTCGGACGGAAAAACTGTTTTTT	CASSPQARTEKLFF
-	TRBV9	-	TRBJ2-6	TGTGCCAGCAGCGACCTAACAACGAGGTTCTCTGGGGCCAACGTCCTGACTTTC	CASSDLTTRFSGANVLTF
-	TRBV15	few	TRBJ2-5	TGTGCCACCAGCAGGGACCAAGCGGGCATGACATACTTC	CATSRDQAGMTYF
TRBD2	TRBV7-3	-	TRBJ2-1	TGTGCCAGCAGTTCTAGCGGGGCTTCCTACAATGAGCAGTTCTTC	CASSSSGASYNEQFF
TRBD1	TRBV5-4	-	TRBJ1-2	TGTGCCAGCAGCTTGGTGGGGACAGACCTCGATGGCTACACCTTC	CASSLVGTDLDGYTF
-	TRBV9	-	TRBJ2-4	TGTGCCAGCAGCGTAGGGGGCCCCCAAAACATTCAGTACTTC	CASSVGGPQNIQYF
-	TRBV7-2	-	TRBJ2-1	TGTGCCAGTGTGGGGTCAAGGGAGCAGTTCTTC	CASVGSREQFF
TRBD2	TRBV7-2	-	TRBJ2-5	TGTGCCAGCAGATCACCACCCGGGACTAGCGGGGAAGAGACCCAGTACTTC	CASRSPPGTSGEETQYF
-	TRBV5-5	-	TRBJ2-7	TGTGCCAGCAGCTTGGCCTTGCAGTACGAGCAGTACTTC	CASSLALQYEQYF
TRBD1	TRBV7-2	few	TRBJ1-1	TGTGCCAGCAGGCATAAGACAGGGGCGAACACTGAAGCTTTCTTT	CASRHKTGANTEAFF
TRBD2	TRBV6-5	-	TRBJ2-5	TGTGCCAGCAGGCGGACTAGATCCTGGGAGACCCAGTACTTC	CASRRTRSWETQYF
-	TRBV11-1	-	TRBJ2-6	TGTGCCAGCAGCTTAGAGGCCGTACCTGGGGCCAACGTCCTGACTTTC	CASSLEAVPGANVLTF
-	TRBV5-1	few	TRBJ1-1	TGCGCCAGCAGCTTGGACGGACATTTGAACACTGAAGCTTTCTTT	CASSLDGHLNTEAFF
TRBD1	TRBV29-1	-	TRBJ2-3	TGCAGCGTTGAGTTTGGGACAGGGATTGCAGATACGCAGTATTTT	CSVEFGTGIADTQYF
TRBD1	TRBV5-4	-	TRBJ1-1	TGTGCCAGCAGCTACAGGGGTCCTGAAGCTTTCTTT	CASSYRGPEAFF
TRBD1	TRBV29-1	few	TRBJ1-3	TGCAGCGTTGGGGACAGCTCTGGAAACACCATATATTTT	CSVGDSSGNTIYF
TRBD1	TRBV29-1	-	TRBJ2-5	TGCAGCGCTAGACAGGGGCAAGAGACCCAGTACTTC	CSARQGQETQYF
TRBD2	TRBV30	-	TRBJ2-3	TGTGCCGCTCCGGGACTAGCGGGTTCCACAGATACGCAGTATTTT	CAAPGLAGSTDTQYF
-	TRBV29-1	-	TRBJ2-3	TGCAGCGTTGAGGAGACAGATACGCAGTATTTT	CSVEETDTQYF
-	TRBV29-1	once	TRBJ1-1	TGCAGCGTGGCCGACACTGAAGCTTTCTTT	CSVADTEAFF
-	TRBV7-9	-	TRBJ2-7	TGTGCCAGCAGCTCCCCAACCTACGAGCAGTACTTC	CASSSPTYEQYF
TRBD2	TRBV29-1	-	TRBJ2-3	TGCAGCGTGACTAGCGGGGGTGGTGATACGCAGTATTTT	CSVTSGGGDTQYF
-	TRBV9	-	TRBJ2-7	TGTGCCAGCAGCGTAGCTAGCGACGAGCAGTACTTC	CASSVASDEQYF
-	TRBV5-4	-	TRBJ2-3	TGTGCCAGCACCCCTTTCGGGACGAGCACAGATACGCAGTATTTT	CASTPFGTSTDTQYF
-	TRBV30	-	TRBJ1-5	TGTGCCTGGAGCCTCGGGCGTGGGGGCGATCAGCCCCAGCATTTT	CAWSLGRGGDQPQHF
-	TRBV29-1	-	TRBJ2-3	TGCAGCGTGGGGGGGCCGCCCGCGGATACGCAGTATTTT	CSVGGPPADTQYF
TRBD1	TRBV9	-	TRBJ1-2	TGTGCCAGCAGCGTCGCCGGGACAGGGCTGGACTACACCTTC	CASSVAGTGLDYTF
-	TRBV15	-	TRBJ1-2	TGTGCCACCAGCTCAGTCAGGTCTAACTATGGCTACACCTTC	CATSSVRSNYGYTF
-	TRBV5-1	-	TRBJ2-7	TGCGCCAGCAGCTCTGGCGCCTACGAGCAGTACTTC	CASSSGAYEQYF
-	TRBV4-3	-	TRBJ2-5	TGCGCCAGCAGCCAAGGGGAGAAGGGGACCCAGTACTTC	CASSQGEKGTQYF
-	TRBV5-4	-	TRBJ2-2	TGTGCCAGCAGCTTAGTAGGGGCGACCGGGGAGCTGTTTTTT	CASSLVGATGELFF